Below are 32 T cell receptor beta chains sequenced from a single sample in a study of identical twins (dated by TCRdb to the mid-2010s). The library came from 5' RACE. Sequencing was carried out with an Illumina HiSeq 2000. In-frame beta chains were kept once TCRdb had trimmed the public reads at Q25 with fastp and called clones with MiXCR. Under each unique CDR3 protein, matching rows form one entry showing the most common genes and DNA. The sample table contains 270,000 or so distinct CDR3 sequences; only one count was recorded for about 8% of them. The ten largest account for 2.5% to 3.5% of the sample. These records were also assigned to another study, of yellow fever vaccine responses in identical twins.

Sequenced sample: CD8+ T cells sorted from blood. The receptor source for this set is a woman aged 18 to 35 in good health.

This clonotype showed up just a few times. The gene calls are TRBV7-2 and TRBJ2-3; D could derive from TRBD1 or TRBD2 (6 bases each). The CDR3 runs to 15 residues. Germline V gene data show CDR1 as SGHTA and CDR2 as FQGNSA. Trimming took 1 base from V and 6 from J, leaving 14 bases between them. The CDR3, as DNA: TGTGCCAGCAGCTTAGGTCCGGGGGCGCCGGATACGCAGTATTTT. It is translated as CASSLGPGAPDTQYF.

This clonotype has more than one count but fewer than ten. The chain combines TRBV6-2 or TRBV6-3 with TRBJ2-1; weak D call: TRBD2 (6 bases). V lost 6 bases, J lost 5 bases, and 14 bases lay in between. CDR1 is MNHEY and CDR2 is SVGEGT in the germline V gene. The CDR3 has 14 residues. DNA of the CDR3: TGTGCCAGCAGCTTCGGGACTTTCAACAATGAGCAGTTCTTC. This codes for CASSFGTFNNEQFF.

This clonotype was observed at least ten times. The J gene is TRBJ2-1, the V gene TRBV6-5; D possibly corresponds to TRBD2 (6 bases). CDR3 length: 16 amino acids. Germline assignment: CDR1 MNHEY and CDR2 SVGAGI. V gave up 5 bases and J gave up 0 bases, with 14 bases separating them. The CDR3 sequence: CASSTGGSSSYNEQFF. CDR3 DNA sequence: TGTGCCAGCAGTACTGGGGGGAGTAGCTCCTACAATGAGCAGTTCTTC.

The chain couples TRBV28 to TRBJ1-5; possible D gene TRBD1, 6 bases. Germline V CDR1 and CDR2: MDHEN, SYDVKM. V was cut by 4 bases and J by 2 bases, with 12 bases left in between. The CDR3 sequence is 15 residues long. The CDR3 DNA reads as TGTGCCAGCAGTTCACAGGGATTAGGCAATCAGCCCCAGCATTTT. It encodes CASSSQGLGNQPQHF.

Ten or more counts support this clonotype. CDR3 sequence: CSVVFPPGQGSYEQYF. The CDR3 coding sequence is TGCAGCGTTGTGTTCCCTCCGGGACAGGGGTCCTACGAGCAGTACTTC. The chain joins TRBV29-1 to TRBJ2-7; TRBD1 aligns across 10 bases. The germline gives CDR1 SQVTM, CDR2 ANQGSEA. V shed 4 bases, J shed 1 base, and the junction held 10 bases outside the gene matches. The CDR3 is made up of 16 amino acids.

Only a few counts were recorded for this clonotype. The chain employs TRBV6-4 and TRBJ1-5; D call uncertain. V was pared by 6 bases and J by 0 bases, with 12 bases between. Germline V gene data show CDR1 as MRHNA and CDR2 as SNTAGT. This CDR3 region has 15 residues. CDR3 DNA: TGTGCCAGCAGCGAGAGTGCGGATAGCAATCAGCCCCAGCATTTT. Amino acid sequence: CASSESADSNQPQHF.

This clonotype has a handful of counts. The chain couples TRBV27 to TRBJ2-7; a weak D match, TRBD1 (6 bases). CDR3 length: 13 residues. Germline assignment: CDR1 MNHEY and CDR2 SMNVEV (reference sequence). V dropped 5 bases and J dropped 4 bases, with 12 bases sitting between them. CDR3 region: CASSPRGSYEQYF. The DNA of the CDR3 is TGTGCCAGCAGTCCCAGGGGATCGTACGAGCAGTACTTC.

Ten or more counts support this clonotype. CDR3 DNA: TGTGCCAGCAGTTCCGGGACAGGGTCCCACCAGCCCCAGCATTTT. Translated, it gives CASSSGTGSHQPQHF. J is TRBJ1-5 and V is TRBV27; 9 nucleotides agree with TRBD1. This CDR3 spans 15 amino acids. Germline CDR1 is MNHEY and CDR2 is SMNVEV (reference sequence). J lost 7 bases, V lost 4 bases, and 8 bases had no gene match.

The chain uses TRBV6-2 or TRBV6-3 and TRBJ2-7; D might be TRBD2 (6 bases). V lost 6 bases to trimming and J lost 5 bases, with 14 bases between them. The CDR3 is made up of 13 amino acids. CDR1 and CDR2 (germline): MNHEY, SVGEGT. CDR3 bases: TGTGCCAGCAGCCCGGGGGTAGGTCACGAGCAGTACTTC. Its translation is CASSPGVGHEQYF.

This clonotype showed up many times. V gene TRBV3-1 combines with J gene TRBJ2-1; D unclear. V lost 4 bases and J lost 3, with 16 bases in between. The CDR3 totals 16 residues. Germline V gene sequence: CDR1 LGHDT, CDR2 YNNKEL (reference sequence). CDR3 nucleotide sequence: TGTGCCAGCAGCCTGGCTGAGCAACATTACTACAATGAGCAGTTCTTC. It codes for CASSLAEQHYYNEQFF.

This clonotype was observed many times. V is TRBV6-2 or TRBV6-3 and J is TRBJ2-2; D tentatively reads TRBD1 or TRBD2 (6 bases each). The V end was cut by 2 bases, the J end by 2 bases, with 15 bases between. The germline gives CDR1 MNHEY, CDR2 SVGEGT. CDR3 size: 17 residues. Here the CDR3 DNA reads TGTGCCAGCAGTTACAGTGGGGGGACACTCAACACCGGGGAGCTGTTTTTT. Its protein is CASSYSGGTLNTGELFF.

This clonotype was seen a few times. The genes are TRBV5-1 and TRBJ1-1; D not certain. There are 15 residues in the CDR3. V lost 4 bases to trimming and J lost 3 bases, with 16 bases between them. CDR1 is SGHRS and CDR2 is YFSETQ in the germline V gene. The CDR3 loop reads CASSATGLRDTEAFF. The CDR3 bases are TGCGCCAGCAGCGCAACCGGGCTAAGGGACACTGAAGCTTTCTTT.

This clonotype was recorded a few times. The chain recombines TRBV24-1 with TRBJ2-3, with 8 bases fitting TRBD1. After removal of 3 bases from V and 1 base from J, the junction contained 2 bases not matched to a gene. This CDR3 has 15 residues. Germline V CDR1 and CDR2: KGHDR, SFDVKD. CDR3 coding DNA: TGTGCCACCAGTGATATGACAGGGGGCACAGATACGCAGTATTTT. Its translation: CATSDMTGGTDTQYF.

This clonotype showed up many times. CDR3 region: CASSQAQEYTSGANVLTF. In DNA form, the CDR3 reads TGTGCCAGCAGCCAAGCGCAGGAATACACATCTGGGGCCAACGTCCTGACTTTC. V is TRBV4-2 and J is TRBJ2-6; D not resolved. This CDR3 has 18 amino acids. Per the germline V gene, CDR1 is LGHNA and CDR2 is YNFKEQ. Trimming cost V 1 base and J 1 base, with 14 bases left between them.

This clonotype was detected many times. The rearrangement uses TRBV12-3 or TRBV12-4 and TRBJ2-7, with a weak D call TRBD2 (5 bases). CDR3 size: 12 residues. Trimming took 5 bases from V and 7 from J, leaving 12 bases between them. The CDR3 nucleotides are TGTGCCAGCAGTACCGGACTGGGGGAGCAGTACTTC. Translating it yields CASSTGLGEQYF.

This clonotype was observed once. The rearrangement links TRBV23-1 to TRBJ2-6; TRBD1 might be the D (6 bases). TRBV23-1 is recorded as an ORF, its role being uncertain. This CDR3 comprises 18 residues. V lost 2 bases, J lost 4 bases, and 18 bases lay in between. Here the CDR3 reads CASSQVIVGARGANVLTF. In nucleotides, the CDR3 is TGCGCCAGCAGTCAAGTGATCGTGGGGGCGCGAGGGGCCAACGTCCTGACTTTC.

This clonotype was found a few times. The chain carries TRBV20-1 and TRBJ2-5; D perhaps matches TRBD1 (6 bases). V was clipped by 3 bases and J by 1 base, with 27 bases between them. This CDR3 is built from 19 residues. Germline CDR1 and CDR2: DFQATT and SNEGSKA (reference sequence). In DNA, the CDR3 is TGCAGTGCTAGGTCATATGGGAAATGGGAAAGGGGGTCCCAAGAGACCCAGTACTTC. Protein sequence: CSARSYGKWERGSQETQYF.

The chain combines TRBV28 with TRBJ2-3; 7 positions agree with TRBD2. After removal of 2 bases from V and 2 bases from J, the junction contained 7 bases not matched to a gene. Per germline, CDR1 MDHEN and CDR2 SYDVKM. The CDR3 extends over 16 amino acids. The chain's CDR3 is CASSLGMGTNTDTQYF. The CDR3 DNA is TGTGCCAGCAGTTTAGGGATGGGGACTAACACAGATACGCAGTATTTT.

This clonotype was seen only a few times. V is TRBV12-5 and J is TRBJ1-5, with D perhaps matching TRBD1 (5 bases). The V end lost 7 bases, the J end lost 0 bases, and 16 bases lay between the germline ends. The CDR3 spans 16 residues. The V gene's germline CDR1 is LGHNT and CDR2 FRNRAP. CDR3 sequence: CASADPREPSNQPQHF. For the CDR3, the DNA is TGTGCTAGTGCCGACCCCAGGGAACCTAGCAATCAGCCCCAGCATTTT.

This clonotype was seen repeatedly, ten times or more. The chain recombines TRBV5-1 with TRBJ2-1; TRBD2 agrees at 13 bases. The J segment lost 8 bases and the V segment lost 0 bases, leaving 17 bases of the junction unmatched. Looked up from germline, CDR1 is SGHRS and CDR2 is YFSETQ. CDR3 length equals 20 residues. The CDR3 sequence is CASSLDGFYTSGRAGDEQFF. Here the CDR3 DNA reads TGCGCCAGCAGCTTGGATGGCTTTTATACTAGCGGGAGGGCCGGCGATGAGCAGTTCTTC.

This clonotype has at least ten counts. The chain employs TRBV29-1 and TRBJ2-2; a possible D gene is TRBD1 (7 bases). This CDR3 is 12 amino acids long. The germline V gene has CDR1 SQVTM and CDR2 ANQGSEA. CDR3 loop: CTTQGEAGELFF. In nucleotides, the CDR3 is TGCACCACCCAGGGGGAGGCCGGGGAGCTGTTTTTT.

Many counts were recorded for this clonotype. V is TRBV7-3 and J is TRBJ2-3, with 13 bases fitting TRBD2. CDR1 and CDR2 (germline): SGHTA, FQGTGA. The V and J ends lost 5 bases and 1 base, in that order; junction bases with no gene match: 0. The CDR3 spans 15 residues. The CDR3 loop is CASSTSGGGTDTQYF. In DNA, the CDR3 is TGTGCCAGCAGCACTAGCGGGGGGGGCACAGATACGCAGTATTTT.

V usage is TRBV6-1 and J usage is TRBJ1-1, with 8 bases fitting TRBD1. Germline-derived CDR1 and CDR2 are MNHNS and SASEGT. The V and J ends lost 6 bases and 3 bases, in that order; junction bases with no gene match: 6. The length of the CDR3 is 14 residues. CDR3 sequence reads: CASSRQGWDTEAFF. CDR3 nucleotide sequence: TGTGCCAGCAGCCGACAGGGGTGGGACACTGAAGCTTTCTTT.

The chain recombines TRBV9 with TRBJ2-7, with TRBD2 identical over 7 bases. This CDR3 is 14 amino acids long. Germline V lookup: CDR1 SGDLS, CDR2 YYNGEE. The V gene end was trimmed by 2 bases and the J gene end by 3 bases; junction bases not matched to a gene: 5. The CDR3 region has the DNA TGTGCCAGCAGCGTTGGCGGGAGCGGCTACGAGCAGTACTTC. This gives the protein CASSVGGSGYEQYF.

This clonotype was detected ten times or more. The chain has TRBV27 and TRBJ2-3; no definite D call. The CDR3 spans 14 residues. The germline CDR1 and CDR2 sequences are MNHEY and SMNVEV (reference sequence). V was pared by 2 bases and J by 4 bases, with 10 bases between. The CDR3 nucleotides are TGTGCCAGCAGTTTAAAAGCGCGCTCAGATACGCAGTATTTT. Its translation is CASSLKARSDTQYF.

This clonotype was picked up a small number of times. The chain couples TRBV5-6 to TRBJ2-6, with D possibly being TRBD1 (5 bases). Germline V CDR1 and CDR2: SGHDT, YYEEEE. The CDR3 is 15 residues long. Trimming stripped 5 bases from V and 1 base from J, with 10 bases between. DNA for the CDR3: TGTGCCAGCAGACCCGACAGTTCTGGGGCCAACGTCCTGACTTTC. It yields the protein CASRPDSSGANVLTF.

This clonotype was recorded a few times. This sequence joins TRBV2 and TRBJ2-7; the match to TRBD1 covers 8 bases. The germline V gene encodes CDR1 SNHLY and CDR2 FYNNEI. CDR3 length equals 14 residues. V lost 4 bases, J lost 5 bases, and 7 bases stayed unmatched. The CDR3 sequence: CASSASGGRDEQYF. CDR3 in DNA: TGTGCCAGCAGTGCTTCAGGGGGCCGGGACGAGCAGTACTTC.

This clonotype has a handful of counts. The chain couples TRBV20-1 to TRBJ2-5; 7 bases line up with TRBD1. CDR1 and CDR2 (germline): DFQATT, SNEGSKA (reference sequence). Trimming removed 0 bases from V and 4 bases from J; junction bases left unmatched: 8. The CDR3 extends over 15 amino acids. The CDR3 nucleotides are TGCAGTGCTAGAGATTTTATGGGACAGAGAGAGACCCAGTACTTC. Amino acids: CSARDFMGQRETQYF.

This clonotype was seen repeatedly, ten times or more. The chain carries TRBV12-3 or TRBV12-4 and TRBJ1-2, with unresolved D. Trimming pared 3 bases from V and 3 bases from J, leaving 14 bases between. The CDR3 has 15 amino acids. The CDR3 region is CASSFLGLSDYGYTF. CDR3 DNA sequence: TGTGCCAGCAGTTTCCTCGGACTTTCCGACTATGGCTACACCTTC.

The chain couples TRBV27 to TRBJ2-7; D is uncertain. With 7 bases removed from V and 3 bases from J, the gap between germline ends came to 25 bases. The CDR3 loop spans 17 amino acids. Per germline, CDR1 MNHEY and CDR2 SMNVEV (reference sequence). In nucleotides, the CDR3 is TGTGCCAGCATCCCCCCGTCCCCGGATCCACTTCACTACGAGCAGTACTTC. The encoded protein is CASIPPSPDPLHYEQYF.

This clonotype was detected a few times. The CDR3 region is CAARTASVEIGELFF. CDR3 DNA: TGTGCCGCGAGAACAGCCTCTGTGGAGATCGGGGAGCTGTTTTTT. This chain connects TRBV6-1 to TRBJ2-2; D is undetermined. Trimming stripped 11 bases from V and 7 bases from J, with 23 bases between. Germline V lookup: CDR1 MNHNS, CDR2 SASEGT. The CDR3 runs to 15 residues.

J is TRBJ2-2 and V is TRBV7-2; 11 nucleotides match TRBD2. Germline-derived CDR1 and CDR2 are SGHTA and FQGNSA. This CDR3 is 16 amino acids long. J lost 6 bases, V lost 4 bases, and 7 bases had no gene match. The CDR3 DNA reads as TGTGCCAGCAGCTCCCAGACTAGCGGGGTCTCCGGGGAGCTGTTTTTT. Amino acid sequence: CASSSQTSGVSGELFF.